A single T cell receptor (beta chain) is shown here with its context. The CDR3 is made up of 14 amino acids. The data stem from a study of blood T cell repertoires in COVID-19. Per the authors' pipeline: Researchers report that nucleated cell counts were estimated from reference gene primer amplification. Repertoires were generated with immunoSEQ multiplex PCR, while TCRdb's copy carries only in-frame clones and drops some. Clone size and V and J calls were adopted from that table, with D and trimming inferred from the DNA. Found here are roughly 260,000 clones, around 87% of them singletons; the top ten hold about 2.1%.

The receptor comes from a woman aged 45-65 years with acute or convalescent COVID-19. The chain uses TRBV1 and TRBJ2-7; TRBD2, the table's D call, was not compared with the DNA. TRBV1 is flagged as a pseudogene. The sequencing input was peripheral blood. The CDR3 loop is CTSKKTSVSYEQYF. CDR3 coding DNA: TGCACCAGCAAAAAGACTAGCGTCTCCTACGAGCAGTACTTC.